This T cell receptor beta chain appears in the sequencing data of a study of PD-1 blockade in classical Hodgkin lymphoma. Study at large: Intravenous delivery of nivolumab at 3 mg/kg to patients occurred every 2 weeks.

TCRdb's copy holds only in-frame clones and misses some; the assay was immunoSEQ multiplex PCR. The table records roughly 150,000 clones, around 84% of them present only once. Notes on the study in general: Healthy donors reportedly exceeded newly diagnosed patients in baseline TCR diversity.

Trimming shortened V by 6 bases and J by 1 base, and 9 bases separated the two germline ends. The CDR3 loop spans 13 amino acids. Per germline, CDR1 ENHRY and CDR2 SYGVKD. Of note for this clone: Its antigen is unknown.

Each of the patients experienced relapse following autologous stem cell transplantation, and their brentuximab vedotin exposure differed. The TCR originated in a human donor with classical Hodgkin lymphoma. Sequencing was performed on peripheral blood mononuclear cells (PBMCs), taken before the second cycle of nivolumab. The rearrangement uses TRBV10-3 and TRBJ2-5; D is possibly TRBD1 or TRBD2 (5 bases each). CDR3 region: CAIRGVGQETQYF. The CDR3, as DNA: TGTGCCATCAGGGGGGTGGGCCAAGAGACCCAGTACTTC.